The entry that follows covers one TCR beta chain sequence. The data are from a study of blood T cell repertoires in COVID-19. In the study's own analysis: By means of reference gene primer amplification, nucleated cell counts were estimated. Sequenced by immunoSEQ multiplex PCR; TCRdb stores in-frame clones only, minus some. That table supplies the V and J calls and clone size; D and trimming were determined from the DNA. Of some 520,000 clones detected, 89% appear once; the ten largest clones hold 0.7% to 1%. CDR1 and CDR2 from the germline V gene are MGHRA and YSYEKL. The CDR3 sequence is 15 residues long. V lost 0 bases to trimming and J lost 6 bases, with 13 bases between them.

This clonotype originated in a young man with COVID-19, enrolled during active disease. The chain combines TRBV4-1 with TRBJ2-3, with D possibly being TRBD2 (5 bases). Sequenced input: peripheral blood. CDR3 DNA sequence: TGCGCCAGCAGCCAAGAGAGGGCCTACGGGGATACGCAGTATTTT. It yields the protein CASSQERAYGDTQYF.